The source of this TCR beta chain is a study of neurological immune-mediated disorders. Study results and limitations: HTLV-1-associated myelopathy led in TCR clonal expansion, while multiple sclerosis ranked lowest, below healthy controls.

Specified time point: longitudinal time-point 3. Healthy controls consisted of blood bank volunteers in Maryland, USA. This clonotype was counted many times. Antigen unknown. The authors made cDNA by 5'RACE with 10-nucleotide random UMIs. TCRdb called the 5' RACE reads again in MiXCR, with one record for every CDR3 protein. The table records tens of thousands of distinct CDR3 sequences, 7% to 10% of them present only once. The sequenced material came from PBMCs. The receptor comes from a middle-aged woman in good health.

CDR3 nucleotides: TGCGCCAGCAGCCTTTCGGACAATAACTATGGCTACACCTTC. It specifies CASSLSDNNYGYTF. The V and J genes are TRBV5-1 and TRBJ1-2, with a possible D match to TRBD1 (5 bases). V lost 4 bases to trimming and J lost 1 base, with 11 bases between them. CDR3 size: 14 residues. The germline V gene has CDR1 SGHRS and CDR2 YFSETQ.